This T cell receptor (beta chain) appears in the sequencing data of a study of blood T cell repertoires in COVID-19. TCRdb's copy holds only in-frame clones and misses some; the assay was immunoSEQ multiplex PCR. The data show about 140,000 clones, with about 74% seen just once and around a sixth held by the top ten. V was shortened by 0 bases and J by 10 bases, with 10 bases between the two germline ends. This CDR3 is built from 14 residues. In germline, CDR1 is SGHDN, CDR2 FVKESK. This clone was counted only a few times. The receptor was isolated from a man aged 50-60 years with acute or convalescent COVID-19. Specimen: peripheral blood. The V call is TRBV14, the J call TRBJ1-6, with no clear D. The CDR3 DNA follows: TGTGCCAGCAGCCAAGAGACGGGAATCTCACCCCTCCACTTT. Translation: CASSQETGISPLHF.